The T cell receptor (beta chain) under discussion was sequenced for a study of blood T cell repertoires in COVID-19. In the study overall: Sources were T cells, B-cell-depleted T cells, or PBMCs; the material itself was cDNA or gDNA.

The germline gives CDR1 SGHTA, CDR2 FQGNSA. The CDR3 totals 17 residues. J gave up 6 bases and V 2 bases, and 8 bases lay outside the gene matches. Clones were sequenced by immunoSEQ multiplex PCR, and TCRdb holds only the in-frame ones, with some missing. The repertoire holds about 46,000 clones, with about nine tenths as singletons. This chain uses TRBV7-2 with TRBJ2-4; 12 bases agree with TRBD2. The receptor was derived from a man between 60 and 75 years old with active or convalescent COVID-19. Material for sequencing was peripheral blood. The CDR3 nucleotides read TGTGCCAGCAGCTTAATCTTCGCTAGCGGGGGGGGAAACATTCAGTACTTC. It yields the protein CASSLIFASGGGNIQYF. The full variable domain, completed using reference TRBV7-2 and TRBJ2-4, is GAGVSQSPSNKVTEKGKDVELRCDPISGHTALYWYRQSLGQGLEFLIYFQGNSAPDKSGLPSDRFSAERTGGSVSTLTIQRTQQEDSAVYLCASSLIFASGGGNIQYFGAGTRLSVL.